What follows describes a single TCR beta chain. Per-nucleotide qualities are absent, and no much larger clonotype sits a single base away. These data belong to a study of graft-versus-host responses after intestinal transplantation (dated by TCRdb to the early 2020s). Background for the entire study: Recipients received multivisceral, liver-intestinal, or isolated intestinal transplants. The cohort enrolled 20 to 30 intestinal transplant recipients including one retransplant, and a few patients lacking pretransplant specimens were excluded. Rather than being sequenced by the commercial service, samples from a few later patients were sequenced in-house on an Illumina MiSeq and processed with MiXCR. After intestinal transplantation, graft-versus-host and host-versus-graft alloreactive T cell clones in the graft, circulation and bone marrow were tracked using bulk TCR-beta CDR3 sequencing. A peak of at least 4% donor T cells among recipient peripheral blood mononuclear cells was the definition used for donor T cell macrochimerism. To identify alloreactive clones, pre-transplant mixed lymphocyte reaction products were sequenced and compared with unstimulated pre-transplant donor and recipient T cells. Anti-thymocyte globulin induction was given to all recipients, followed by maintenance tacrolimus and steroids for about 3 years.

Study-wide findings and limitations: Peak levels of circulating GvH clones were associated with declines in HvG clones early after transplant. The conclusions were limited by the relatively low number and heterogeneity of the intestinal transplant patients. In patients with donor T cell macrochimerism, the allografts had high GvH to HvG T cell clonal ratios. GvH clones were detected in recipient bone marrow, and some appeared earlier in ileal mucosa or blood, consistent with an intestinal mucosal origin.

The sample's time point, from its label and the paper: cells obtained before transplantation from donor or recipient. In the mixed lymphocyte reactions, around 200,000 CFSE-labeled pre-transplant responders were plated with around 200,000 irradiated violet-dye-labeled stimulators and cultured for approximately 6 days. Proliferating CD3+CD4+CFSE-low and CD3+CD8+CFSE-low responder cells were FACS-sorted on a BD Influx sorter after the mixed lymphocyte reaction. Library preparation used the immunoSEQ multiplex PCR assay. In most patients, genomic DNA was isolated using the Qiagen DNeasy Blood and Tissue Kit and sent frozen to Adaptive Biotechnologies for TCR sequencing. High-throughput TCR-beta CDR3 sequencing of genomic DNA from most patients was performed by Adaptive Biotechnologies. Per the original workflow: TCR sequencing data were retrieved from Adaptive's ImmunoSEQ software for 18 patients, whereas three other patients were processed with MiXCR and VDJtools. CD4 versus CD8 sorting errors were corrected by removing sequences found in both subsets at a frequency ratio below 5:1. CDR3 nucleotide sequences shared between donor and recipient were removed because their origin could not be assigned. To count as alloreactive, a clone needed at least 2-fold expansion over unstimulated cells and a minimum CFSE-low frequency of 0.002% (template counts) or 0.001% (read counts). Clones detected in sequenced pre-transplant spleen, lymph node, or MLR CFSE-low populations of the donor or recipient were defined as mappable. Cumulative frequency of alloreactive clones was calculated as a percentage of all sequences weighted by copy number. Sourced from immuneACCESS, this table was stored by TCRdb with only in-frame sequences that have V and J called. A share of the clones is absent; for the studies checked, an unresolved V gene accounts for under half, and the remainder has no known explanation. The V and J calls and clone size were taken over from that table, and D and trimming were inferred from the DNA. Recorded for this sample are about 14,000 clones; just under 30% of them occurred a single time. The ten largest clones represent 3.9% of the sample.

From its cysteine to its phenylalanine, the CDR3 spans 13 amino acids. Just CDR3 DNA is preserved here, 39 bases in frame from base 1. As encoded in the germline V gene, CDR1 is MDHEN while CDR2 is SYDVKM. V was cut back by 3 bases and J by 2 bases, leaving a gap of 7 bases between them. The sequence joins TRBV28 to TRBJ1-2; matching of 6 bases hints at TRBD1 as the D gene. The receptor was derived from a human patient who received an intestinal transplant. Here the sequenced sample was alloreactive CD4+ T cells from a mixed lymphocyte reaction culture, taken before intestinal transplant. The cell subset or site label for this specimen denotes: CFSE-low proliferating T cells sorted from roughly 6-day pre-transplant mixed lymphocyte reaction (GvH or HvG direction). CDR3 sequence: CASSLQGNYGYTF. The DNA sequence is TGTGCCAGCAGTTTGCAGGGGAACTATGGCTACACCTTC.